Listed here are 18 T cell receptor beta chains from one sample, sequenced in a study of shared clonotypes between healthy human individuals. Profiling relied on immunoSEQ multiplex PCR, and the TCRdb table lists in-frame clones only, not all of them. This sample has approximately 1,000,000 clones; roughly 74% occur once, and the top ten carry approximately 0.5%. The sequencing sample was made of memory CD4+ T cells from PBMCs. Subset reported: CD45RA-negative fraction. The receptor source for this set is a man aged 18 to 29 in good health. Some clones in this sample may be carry-over from other donors' samples.

The chain joins TRBV6-5 to TRBJ2-7, with no clear D. CDR1 and CDR2 (germline): MNHEY, SVGAGI. Trimming stripped 4 bases from V and 5 bases from J, with 15 bases between. This CDR3 has 14 amino acids. The CDR3 reads CASSSNAGVHEQYF. In nucleotides, the CDR3 is TGTGCCAGCAGTTCCAATGCCGGTGTCCACGAGCAGTACTTC.

The CDR3 coding sequence is TGTGCCAGCAGGACGGGACAGGGATCCTACGAGCAGTACTTC. It encodes CASRTGQGSYEQYF. The gene calls are TRBV6-1 and TRBJ2-7; 9 bases map to TRBD1. V gave up 6 bases and J gave up 1 base; unmatched junction bases: 4. From germline, CDR1 is MNHNS and CDR2 SASEGT. The CDR3 is made up of 14 amino acids.

This clone was detected once. This chain connects TRBV7-2 to TRBJ2-3; 10 bases are a match to TRBD2. This CDR3 has 17 amino acids. The V gene end was trimmed by 5 bases and the J gene end by 5 bases; junction bases not matched to a gene: 13. The V gene's germline CDR1 is SGHTA and CDR2 FQGNSA. The DNA for the CDR3 is TGTGCCAGCAGCCTCGAGGAACTAGCGGGAATGGGAGATACGCAGTATTTT. It codes for CASSLEELAGMGDTQYF.

V and J are TRBV28 and TRBJ1-5; D is perhaps TRBD1 (5 bases). Germline V gene sequence: CDR1 MDHEN, CDR2 SYDVKM. The CDR3 runs 15 residues. V lost 8 bases and J lost 2, with 16 bases in between. CDR3 coding DNA: TGTGCCAGCGGGTCGGTCGACAGCCGCAATCAGCCCCAGCATTTT. Amino acid sequence: CASGSVDSRNQPQHF.

The chain recombines TRBV6-5 with TRBJ1-2; D unclear. Germline values: CDR1 MNHEY, CDR2 SVGAGI. The CDR3 is 13 residues long. The V end was cut by 0 bases, the J end by 8 bases, with 10 bases between. The CDR3 DNA is TGTGCCAGCAGTTACTCTTCTGGACTCGGCTACACCTTC. It translates to CASSYSSGLGYTF.

The chain carries TRBV6-1 and TRBJ1-2; possible D gene TRBD1, 6 bases. The CDR3 covers 15 residues. CDR1 is MNHNS, CDR2 SASEGT, per germline. V lost 2 bases, J lost 5 bases, and 15 bases lay in between. The chain's CDR3 is CASSEPLQGRYGYTF. Written as DNA, the CDR3 is TGTGCCAGCAGTGAACCACTACAGGGTCGGTATGGCTACACCTTC.

J is TRBJ2-7 and V is TRBV4-2, with unresolved D. Trimming removed 0 bases from V and 2 bases from J, with 17 bases in between. Per germline, CDR1 LGHNA and CDR2 YNFKEQ. The CDR3 is 17 amino acids. CDR3 in DNA: TGTGCCAGCAGCCAAGATCTCATGGCTTCTCAACCCTACGAGCAGTACTTC. Protein: CASSQDLMASQPYEQYF.

The chain employs TRBV9 and TRBJ2-3; a weak D match, TRBD1 (6 bases). CDR1 is SGDLS and CDR2 is YYNGEE in the germline V gene. This CDR3 is built from 16 residues. Trimming took off 0 bases at V and 6 bases at J, with 17 bases between the two ends. The CDR3, as DNA: TGTGCCAGCAGCGTAGGTGGGGGCGTTGCATGGGATACGCAGTATTTT. Translation gives CASSVGGGVAWDTQYF.

This chain uses TRBV5-1 with TRBJ1-4, with D possibly matching TRBD1 (6 bases). The V end lost 0 bases, the J end lost 2 bases, and 11 bases lay between the germline ends. Germline V gene sequence: CDR1 SGHRS, CDR2 YFSETQ. The CDR3 runs to 16 residues. Here the CDR3 reads CASSLGGGSTNEKLFF. CDR3 sequence (DNA): TGCGCCAGCAGCTTGGGCGGGGGCTCGACTAATGAAAAACTGTTTTTT.

The chain combines TRBV23-1 with TRBJ1-2; no clear D gene. TRBV23-1 is treated as an ORF (open reading frame) with a function not yet certain. The CDR3 sequence is 14 residues long. Trimming pared 6 bases from V and 7 bases from J, leaving 18 bases between. CDR3 sequence: CASSQTEASGGYTF. CDR3 DNA sequence: TGCGCCAGCAGCCAGACCGAAGCTTCGGGTGGCTACACCTTC.

The chain recombines TRBV28 with TRBJ2-7; 7 bases are shared with TRBD1. The CDR3 covers 14 residues. Looked up from germline, CDR1 is MDHEN and CDR2 is SYDVKM. The V gene end was trimmed by 6 bases and the J gene end by 2 bases; junction bases not matched to a gene: 7. The CDR3 bases are TGTGCCAGCAGGGAGACAGGGCATACCTACGAGCAGTACTTC. The encoded protein is CASRETGHTYEQYF.

The chain joins TRBV14 to TRBJ2-1; 8 bases match TRBD2. The germline V gene has CDR1 SGHDN and CDR2 FVKESK. Trimming cost V 1 base and J 5 bases; bases outside gene matches: 4. The CDR3 extends over 15 amino acids. Here the CDR3 DNA reads TGTGCCAGCAGCCAAGGGGGACTAGGGAACAATGAGCAGTTCTTC. It is translated as CASSQGGLGNNEQFF.

This chain joins TRBV11-2 and TRBJ2-1; D perhaps matches TRBD2 (7 bases). The CDR3 extends over 15 amino acids. Trimming removed 0 bases from V and 5 bases from J, with 11 bases in between. Per the germline V gene, CDR1 is SGHAT and CDR2 is FQNNGV. The CDR3 coding sequence is TGTGCCAGCAGCTTAGACCGGGGGGCCCACAATGAGCAGTTCTTC. It yields the protein CASSLDRGAHNEQFF.

V usage is TRBV7-3 and J usage is TRBJ2-7, with D hard to call. This CDR3 comprises 15 residues. The germline V gene encodes CDR1 SGHTA and CDR2 FQGTGA. The V end was cut by 5 bases, the J end by 0 bases, with 14 bases between. DNA of the CDR3: TGTGCCAGCAGCCCTCTCCTCCCGTTCTCCTACGAGCAGTACTTC. Residues: CASSPLLPFSYEQYF.

V is TRBV30 and J is TRBJ1-1, with a possible D match to TRBD1 (6 bases). The CDR3 loop spans 13 amino acids. Germline assignment: CDR1 GTSNPN and CDR2 SVGIG (reference sequence). Trimming removed 8 bases from V and 11 bases from J, with 24 bases in between. The CDR3 reads CAHSPGGGLGAFF. In DNA form, the CDR3 reads TGTGCCCACTCCCCCGGGGGCGGTTTGGGGGCTTTCTTT.

V usage is TRBV18 and J usage is TRBJ2-5; D tentatively fits TRBD1 or TRBD2 (5 bases each). CDR1 KGHSH and CDR2 LQKENI come from the germline V gene. Trimming removed 4 bases at V and 5 bases at J, with 11 bases between. This CDR3 region has 13 residues. The CDR3 coding sequence is TGTGCCAGCTCACTGGAGAGGGACGAGACCCAGTACTTC. Protein: CASSLERDETQYF. Complete variable domain (other parts from reference TRBV18 and TRBJ2-5): NAGVMQNPRHLVRRRGQEARLRCSPMKGHSHVYWYRQLPEEGLKFMVYLQKENIIDESGMPKERFSAEFPKEGPSILRIQQVVRGDSAAYFCASSLERDETQYFGPGTRLLVL.

This chain connects TRBV5-1 to TRBJ2-2, with 9 bases identical to TRBD1. From germline, CDR1 is SGHRS and CDR2 YFSETQ. V shed 0 bases and J 8 bases; nucleotides not matched to a gene: 8. The CDR3 spans 16 residues. The CDR3 is CASSLGRTGASGELFF. DNA of the CDR3: TGCGCCAGCAGCTTGGGTCGGACAGGGGCCTCTGGGGAGCTGTTTTTT.

This clone occurred once. The rearrangement links TRBV5-6 to TRBJ1-1; D gene unclear. Germline CDR1 and CDR2: SGHDT and YYEEEE. This CDR3 has 13 amino acids. V lost 1 base and J lost 8, with 12 bases in between. CDR3 nucleotide sequence: TGTGCCAGCAGCTTGTGGCAAGCTTCGGAAGCTTTCTTT. Residues: CASSLWQASEAFF.